This record concerns one TCR beta chain sequence. Antigen unknown. With the Oncomine TCR Beta short-read assay, DNA from cultured CD4+ T cells was sequenced. It was from cultured CD4+ T cells that genomic DNA was extracted. TCRdb re-analysed the PCR reads in MiXCR, keeping a single row per CDR3 protein. In the table there are about 7,000 distinct CDR3 sequences, around 34% of which are singletons. As to treatment: roughly ten-day PBMC culture with coronavirus spike peptide pools or control peptides (ViraFEST assay). Gathering of the CD4+ T cells, from the unexposed donor, took place before the COVID-19 pandemic (2011-2018). Before TCRs were sequenced, ViraFEST expanded antigen-specific T cells with peptide pools. CD4+ T cells from unexposed donors were probed, cells permitting, with SARS-CoV-2 S/N and four cold-coronavirus spikes. The record originates from a study of vaccination and CD4 T cells after COVID-19.

V lost 3 bases and J lost 4; bases outside the gene matches: 5. Germline CDR1 is SGHTA and CDR2 is FQGNSA. The CDR3 is made up of 15 amino acids. The receptor was derived from a human donor in good health. V usage is TRBV7-2 and J usage is TRBJ2-5, with 10 bases aligning to TRBD2. Material: CD4+ T cells from blood, cultured in vitro. The CDR3 loop reads CASSFLAGVPETQYF. The CDR3 region has the DNA TGTGCCAGCAGCTTTCTAGCGGGAGTACCAGAGACCCAGTACTTC. Drawing the rest from reference TRBV7-2 and TRBJ2-5, the complete variable domain is GAGVSQSPSNKVTEKGKDVELRCDPISGHTALYWYRQSLGQGLEFLIYFQGNSAPDKSGLPSDRFSAERTGGSVSTLTIQRTQQEDSAVYLCASSFLAGVPETQYFGPGTRLLVL.